This TCR beta chain originates from a study of shared clonotypes between healthy human individuals. Healthy HIV-negative adults with no recent acute infections or vaccinations were recruited as donors. Researchers partitioned CD4+ cells into CD45RA+ naive and CD45RA-negative memory subsets. The deep-level immunoSEQ assay was used. Study processing details: In the immunoSEQ data, sequences were junction-only and lacked quality scores, so filtering differed. Assay: immunoSEQ multiplex PCR; the TCRdb copy retains only in-frame clones and omits some. V, J and clone size are taken as reported in that table, and D and trimming were inferred from the DNA itself. This sample yields about 2 million clones, of which 85% to 95% are seen a single time; approximately 0.13% belongs to the top ten. Notes on this clone: Other DNA sequences within the sample encode an identical CDR3.

Per germline, CDR1 MNHEY and CDR2 SVGAGI. The V end lost 5 bases, the J end lost 1 base, and 8 bases lay between the germline ends. This CDR3 has 13 amino acids. The rearrangement links TRBV6-5 to TRBJ1-1, with D possibly being TRBD1 (5 bases). Sequencing input: naive CD4+ T cells sorted from blood. Indicated subset: CD45RA+ positively selected. The receptor comes from a young man in good health. In DNA, the CDR3 is TGTGCCAGCAGTCGTGGACAGAACACTGAAGCTTTCTTT. It codes for CASSRGQNTEAFF.